These 31 T cell receptor beta chains were sequenced from one sample in a study of blood T cell repertoires in COVID-19. Assay used: immunoSEQ multiplex PCR; TCRdb lists only in-frame clones, some missing. The sample carries 380,000 or so clones, 70% to 90% recorded once. The sample consisted of PBMCs or T cells enriched from blood (not recorded which). These receptors were obtained from a woman in her 40s with acute COVID-19.

The table lists this clone with a count of one. The chain recombines TRBV5-1 with TRBJ1-1, with 7 nucleotides matching TRBD1. J gave up 3 bases and V 0 bases, and 5 bases lay outside the gene matches. Germline loops: CDR1 SGHRS, CDR2 YFSETQ. The CDR3 runs to 15 residues. CDR3 amino acids: CASSLEQGPHTEAFF. CDR3 sequence (DNA): TGCGCCAGCAGCTTGGAACAGGGGCCACACACTGAAGCTTTCTTT.

The chain links TRBV5-1 to TRBJ2-1, with 9 positions matching TRBD2. CDR3 length: 15 amino acids. Unmatched junction bases numbered 4, after V lost 2 bases and J lost 4 bases. In germline, CDR1 is SGHRS, CDR2 YFSETQ. CDR3 region: CASSLLRGGYNEQFF. For the CDR3, the DNA is TGCGCCAGCAGCTTACTGCGGGGGGGTTACAATGAGCAGTTCTTC.

V and J are TRBV27 and TRBJ1-1, with 9 bases matching TRBD1. Germline V gene data show CDR1 as MNHEY and CDR2 as SMNVEV (reference sequence). Trimming took 3 bases from V and 1 from J; bases not matched to a gene: 9. The CDR3 is made up of 17 amino acids. CDR3 region: CASSFLGQGEENTEAFF. In DNA form, the CDR3 reads TGTGCCAGCAGTTTCTTGGGACAGGGAGAGGAGAACACTGAAGCTTTCTTT.

The J gene is TRBJ2-5, the V gene TRBV6-5; 10 bases align to TRBD2. After removal of 8 bases from V and 4 bases from J, the junction contained 7 bases not matched to a gene. The germline V gene encodes CDR1 MNHEY and CDR2 SVGAGI. The CDR3 runs to 14 residues. CDR3 nucleotide sequence: TGTGCCAGCCAGCGGGGGGGGCCCCTAGAGACCCAGTACTTC. Encoded protein: CASQRGGPLETQYF.

As concerns this clone: Distinct nucleotide sequences in the sample also encode this CDR3. The chain employs TRBV5-1 and TRBJ1-5; the D gene is possibly TRBD1 (5 bases). Trimming cost V 0 bases and J 3 bases, with 13 bases left between them. The CDR3 is made up of 16 amino acids. The germline gives CDR1 SGHRS, CDR2 YFSETQ. The CDR3 bases are TGCGCCAGCAGCTTGGAGGGGCAGGGAACCAATCAGCCCCAGCATTTT. Encoded protein: CASSLEGQGTNQPQHF.

This sequence joins TRBV9 and TRBJ2-2; 7 positions agree with TRBD1. This CDR3 spans 15 amino acids. Germline V gene lookup returns CDR1 SGDLS and CDR2 YYNGEE. Losses at the gene ends were 3 bases for V and 3 bases for J; bases not matched to a gene: 5. CDR3 DNA: TGTGCCAGCAGCGCGCCGACAGGGTACACCGGGGAGCTGTTTTTT. Encoded protein: CASSAPTGYTGELFF.

This chain links TRBV19 with TRBJ2-5, with D perhaps matching TRBD2 (6 bases). The ends were cut back, 7 bases at V and 2 bases at J, with 11 bases in the middle. The CDR3 extends over 13 amino acids. The germline V gene encodes CDR1 LNHDA and CDR2 SQIVND (reference sequence). CDR3 region: CASTTSRQETQYF. As DNA, the CDR3 is TGTGCCAGTACAACTAGCAGACAAGAGACCCAGTACTTC.

The V call is TRBV18, the J call TRBJ1-6; D gene ambiguous. This CDR3 contains 16 residues. V gave up 3 bases and J gave up 8 bases, with 17 bases separating them. In germline, CDR1 is KGHSH, CDR2 LQKENI. The CDR3 coding sequence is TGTGCCAGCTCACCCTCTGCGCAGGCGGGAGATTCACCCCTCCACTTT. Translation: CASSPSAQAGDSPLHF.

This clone was observed once. The chain joins TRBV18 to TRBJ1-2; TRBD1 aligns across 9 bases. In germline, CDR1 is KGHSH, CDR2 LQKENI. The CDR3 is made up of 19 amino acids. J was trimmed by 2 bases and V by 2 bases; bases with no gene match: 15. The CDR3 DNA is TGTGCCAGCTCACCATCGACAGGGGGAGGGGATCATCCCAACTATGGCTACACCTTC. It is translated as CASSPSTGGGDHPNYGYTF.

V is TRBV18 and J is TRBJ1-1; D remains ambiguous. The CDR3 extends over 15 amino acids. Trimming pared 3 bases from V and 5 bases from J, leaving 16 bases between. CDR1 KGHSH and CDR2 LQKENI come from the germline V gene. CDR3 sequence reads: CASSPVEGEDTEAFF. The CDR3 DNA reads as TGTGCCAGCTCACCTGTTGAGGGAGAGGATACTGAAGCTTTCTTT. Complete variable domain (other parts from reference TRBV18 and TRBJ1-1): NAGVMQNPRHLVRRRGQEARLRCSPMKGHSHVYWYRQLPEEGLKFMVYLQKENIIDESGMPKERFSAEFPKEGPSILRIQQVVRGDSAAYFCASSPVEGEDTEAFFGQGTRLTVV.

This clone appeared a single time. The chain joins TRBV15 to TRBJ1-1, with D hard to call. The CDR3 runs 14 residues. The germline CDR1 and CDR2 sequences are LNHNV and YYDKDF (reference sequence). Trimming shortened V by 9 bases and J by 0 bases, and 14 bases separated the two germline ends. CDR3 coding DNA: TGTGCCACTCAAGGGAGTATGGTGAACACTGAAGCTTTCTTT. As protein: CATQGSMVNTEAFF. Supplemented by reference TRBV15 and TRBJ1-1, the full variable domain reads DAMVIQNPRYQVTQFGKPVTLSCSQTLNHNVMYWYQQKSSQAPKLLFHYYDKDFNNEADTPDNFQSRRPNTSFCFLDIRSPGLGDTAMYLCATQGSMVNTEAFFGQGTRLTVV.

The chain uses TRBV12-3 or TRBV12-4 and TRBJ2-2, with a weak D call TRBD1 (5 bases). The CDR3 is 13 amino acids. The ends were cut back, 5 bases at V and 1 base at J, with 5 bases in the middle. The CDR3 reads CASSQGNTGELFF. In DNA, the CDR3 is TGTGCCAGCAGTCAGGGGAACACCGGGGAGCTGTTTTTT.

The chain has TRBV30 and TRBJ1-5; D is uncertain. The CDR3 has 13 residues. Trimming took off 1 base at V and 8 bases at J, with 12 bases between the two ends. Germline values: CDR1 GTSNPN, CDR2 SVGIG (reference sequence). The CDR3 region is CAWSDFGWEPQHF. For the CDR3, the DNA is TGTGCCTGGAGTGACTTCGGGTGGGAGCCCCAGCATTTT.

The V call is TRBV11-2, the J call TRBJ1-2, with a possible D match to TRBD1 (5 bases). Trimming left V 1 base short and J 5 bases short, with 8 bases between. The CDR3 consists of 13 residues. Germline CDR1 SGHAT, CDR2 FQNNGV. The DNA of the CDR3 is TGTGCCAGCAGCTTAGCGGGGGATTATGGCTACACCTTC. Encoded protein: CASSLAGDYGYTF. Together with reference TRBV11-2 and TRBJ1-2, the CDR3 gives the full variable domain: EAGVAQSPRYKIIEKRQSVAFWCNPISGHATLYWYQQILGQGPKLLIQFQNNGVVDDSQLPKDRFSAERLKGVDSTLKIQPAKLEDSAVYLCASSLAGDYGYTFGSGTRLTVV.

The rearrangement joins TRBV5-1 to TRBJ1-1; the D gene is possibly TRBD1 (5 bases). Germline-derived CDR1 and CDR2 are SGHRS and YFSETQ. V was clipped by 5 bases and J by 6 bases, with 17 bases between them. This CDR3 contains 14 residues. The CDR3 region has the DNA TGCGCCAGCAGAATGTCCGGGGGACGCGCTGAAGCTTTCTTT. As protein: CASRMSGGRAEAFF. The whole variable domain, remainder taken from reference TRBV5-1 and TRBJ1-1, is KAGVTQTPRYLIKTRGQQVTLSCSPISGHRSVSWYQQTPGQGLQFLFEYFSETQRNKGNFPGRFSGRQFSNSRSEMNVSTLELGDSALYLCASRMSGGRAEAFFGQGTRLTVV.

The V and J genes are TRBV11-2 and TRBJ2-3, with 9 bases fitting TRBD2. From germline, CDR1 is SGHAT and CDR2 FQNNGV. The CDR3 runs to 15 residues. V shed 2 bases and J 4 bases; nucleotides not matched to a gene: 4. The CDR3 DNA is TGTGCCAGCAGCTTATTAGCGGGGGCTGCAGATACGCAGTATTTT. Protein product: CASSLLAGAADTQYF. The full variable domain, rest sourced from reference TRBV11-2 and TRBJ2-3, is EAGVAQSPRYKIIEKRQSVAFWCNPISGHATLYWYQQILGQGPKLLIQFQNNGVVDDSQLPKDRFSAERLKGVDSTLKIQPAKLEDSAVYLCASSLLAGAADTQYFGPGTRLTVL.

V gene TRBV27 combines with J gene TRBJ1-4; 7 positions agree with TRBD1. V trimming: 8 bases; J trimming: 4 bases; junction bases outside the gene matches: 4. In germline, CDR1 is MNHEY, CDR2 SMNVEV (reference sequence). The CDR3 is made up of 13 amino acids. The CDR3 nucleotides read TGTGCCAGCCGAAACAGGGGTAATGAAAAACTGTTTTTT. This encodes CASRNRGNEKLFF.

The chain is built from TRBV6-5 and TRBJ2-1; D may be TRBD2 (6 bases). The V gene lost 6 bases and the J gene lost 6 bases, with 15 bases spanning the gap. The CDR3 runs 14 residues. CDR1 MNHEY and CDR2 SVGAGI come from the germline V gene. The chain's CDR3 is CASSVAADFNEQFF. Here the CDR3 DNA reads TGTGCCAGCAGCGTAGCGGCGGACTTCAATGAGCAGTTCTTC.

This rearrangement joins TRBV6-6 to TRBJ1-5; no definite D call. Germline V CDR1 and CDR2: MNHNY, SVGAGI (reference sequence). The CDR3 length is 14 residues. V gave up 5 bases and J gave up 6 bases, with 14 bases separating them. In DNA form, the CDR3 reads TGTGCCAGCAGTCCTGGCCCCCGAGGTCAGCCCCAGCATTTT. It translates to CASSPGPRGQPQHF.

This clone showed up just a few times. The CDR3 loop is CASSIGGGGRPQHF. CDR3 coding DNA: TGTGCCAGTAGTATAGGAGGGGGGGGTAGGCCCCAGCATTTT. The gene calls are TRBV19 and TRBJ1-5; maybe TRBD1 (6 bases). The length of the CDR3 is 14 residues. V lost 1 base to trimming and J lost 9 bases, with 13 bases between them. CDR1 and CDR2 (germline): LNHDA, SQIVND (reference sequence).

The V call is TRBV11-3, the J call TRBJ1-1; 7 bases line up with TRBD1. Germline CDR1 reads SGHNT; CDR2 reads YENEEA. The V segment lost 3 bases and the J segment 1 base; nucleotides outside the gene matches: 2. The CDR3 totals 14 residues. The CDR3 loop reads CASSLGQRNTEAFF. The CDR3 DNA is TGTGCCAGCAGCTTGGGACAGAGGAACACTGAAGCTTTCTTT.

The chain has TRBV7-2 and TRBJ2-3, with a possible D match to TRBD2 (7 bases). The V gene's germline CDR1 is SGHTA and CDR2 FQGNSA. CDR3 size: 17 residues. The germline V and J ends were trimmed by 1 base and 4 bases, with 18 bases remaining between them. The CDR3 loop reads CASSLEAGAVPPDTQYF. CDR3 DNA sequence: TGTGCCAGCAGCTTAGAGGCGGGGGCCGTCCCCCCAGATACGCAGTATTTT.

The chain employs TRBV30 and TRBJ2-2; D gene uncertain. Trimming stripped 1 base from V and 7 bases from J, with 7 bases between. Germline CDR1 GTSNPN, CDR2 SVGIG (reference sequence). The CDR3 has 12 residues. This chain's CDR3 is CAWSAAIGELFF. The CDR3 nucleotides read TGTGCCTGGAGTGCAGCGATCGGGGAGCTGTTTTTT.

This clone was observed a handful of times. The gene calls are TRBV11-2 and TRBJ1-1; the D gene is possibly TRBD1 (6 bases). Germline assignment: CDR1 SGHAT and CDR2 FQNNGV. This CDR3 has 19 residues. Between the trimmed V and J ends, which lost 1 base and 4 bases, there was a span of 25 bases. CDR3 residues: CASSLVVLFSGRGATEAFF. For the CDR3, the DNA is TGTGCCAGCAGCTTAGTGGTTTTATTCTCAGGGAGGGGGGCCACTGAAGCTTTCTTT.

V gene TRBV20-1 combines with J gene TRBJ2-7; D not resolved. The CDR3 extends over 11 amino acids. The V end was cut by 2 bases, the J end by 2 bases, with 4 bases between. Germline CDR1 is DFQATT and CDR2 is SNEGSKA (reference sequence). CDR3 region: CSARSAYEQYF. The CDR3 bases are TGCAGTGCTAGATCTGCCTACGAGCAGTACTTC.

CDR3 nucleotide sequence: TGCGCCAGCAGCTTGATCACTTACACAGATACGCAGTATTTT. It codes for CASSLITYTDTQYF. The V call is TRBV5-1, the J call TRBJ2-3; D is unresolved. The CDR3 has 14 amino acids. The germline V gene encodes CDR1 SGHRS and CDR2 YFSETQ. Between the trimmed V and J ends, which lost 1 base and 2 bases, there was a span of 8 bases. Based on the CDR3 plus reference TRBV5-1 and TRBJ2-3, the full variable domain is KAGVTQTPRYLIKTRGQQVTLSCSPISGHRSVSWYQQTPGQGLQFLFEYFSETQRNKGNFPGRFSGRQFSNSRSEMNVSTLELGDSALYLCASSLITYTDTQYFGPGTRLTVL.

The gene calls are TRBV30 and TRBJ1-4, with 9 bases fitting TRBD1. Germline loops: CDR1 GTSNPN, CDR2 SVGIG (reference sequence). With 2 bases clipped from V and 11 bases from J, the junction kept 3 bases outside the gene matches. The CDR3 runs 12 residues. The DNA for the CDR3 is TGTGCCTGGAGTCGGACAGGGGACAAACTGTTTTTT. Encoded protein: CAWSRTGDKLFF.

This chain connects TRBV5-4 to TRBJ2-1; tentatively, D is TRBD1 (7 bases). Trimming removed 2 bases at V and 7 bases at J, with 13 bases between. Germline lookup yields CDR1 SGHNT and CDR2 YYREEE (reference sequence). The CDR3 runs to 14 residues. The CDR3 is CASSLSGGRNEQFF. The CDR3 DNA reads as TGTGCCAGCAGCTTATCAGGGGGGAGGAATGAGCAGTTCTTC.

Turning to this clone: The junction does not match germline at one end; this may be a read error. The chain couples TRBV28 to TRBJ1-5; maybe TRBD1 (6 bases). Germline values: CDR1 MDHEN, CDR2 SYDVKM. The CDR3 is 14 residues long. CDR3 sequence (DNA): TGTGCTAGCACTTCAGGGGCTGGCAATCAGCCCCAGCATTTT. Protein sequence: CASTSGAGNQPQHF. Combining the CDR3 with reference TRBV28 and TRBJ1-5 gives the whole variable domain DVKVTQSSRYLVKRTGEKVFLECVQDMDHENMFWYRQDPGLGLRLIYFSYDVKMKEKGDIPEGYSVSREKKERFSLILESASTNQTSMYLCASTSGAGNQPQHFGDGTRLSIL.

The chain is built from TRBV7-7 and TRBJ2-6; 8 bases align to TRBD1. The germline V gene has CDR1 SSHAT and CDR2 FNYEAQ (reference sequence). The CDR3 is made up of 17 amino acids. V trimming: 5 bases; J trimming: 2 bases; junction bases outside the gene matches: 8. In DNA form, the CDR3 reads TGTGCCAGCAGCAAGGGGGTACAGGGGGCTGGGGCCAACGTCCTGACTTTC. It specifies CASSKGVQGAGANVLTF.

The rearrangement uses TRBV11-2 and TRBJ1-1; D is possibly TRBD1 (6 bases). The CDR3 runs 15 residues. V lost 2 bases to trimming and J lost 0 bases, with 10 bases between them. Germline V gene sequence: CDR1 SGHAT, CDR2 FQNNGV. The CDR3 bases are TGTGCCAGCAGCTTACCCGGGGGGCTGAACACTGAAGCTTTCTTT. Its translation: CASSLPGGLNTEAFF.